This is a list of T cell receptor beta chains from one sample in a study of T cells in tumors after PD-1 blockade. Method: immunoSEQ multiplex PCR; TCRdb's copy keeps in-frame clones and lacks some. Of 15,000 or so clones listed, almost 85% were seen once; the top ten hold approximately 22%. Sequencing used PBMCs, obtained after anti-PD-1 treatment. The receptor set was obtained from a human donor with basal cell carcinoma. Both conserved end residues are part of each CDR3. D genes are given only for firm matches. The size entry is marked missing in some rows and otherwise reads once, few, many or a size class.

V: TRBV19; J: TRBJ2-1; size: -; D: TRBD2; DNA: TGTGCCAGTAGTATGGGGCGGGCTAGCGGGGGCTACAATGAGCAGTTCTTC; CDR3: CASSMGRASGGYNEQFF
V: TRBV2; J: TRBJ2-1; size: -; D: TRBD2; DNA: TGTCCCAGCAGTGACGGGGGGGCGGGGGTGGGGAGCTCCTACAATGAGCAGTTCTTC; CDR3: CPSSDGGAGVGSSYNEQFF
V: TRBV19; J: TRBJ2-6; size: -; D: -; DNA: TGTGCCAGTAGTATGTCCGCCTCTGGGGCCAACGTCCTGACTTTC; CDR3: CASSMSASGANVLTF
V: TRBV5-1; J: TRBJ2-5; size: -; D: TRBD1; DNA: TGCGCCACCGGACAGGGTGGGACGGAGACCCAGTACTTC; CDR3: CATGQGGTETQYF
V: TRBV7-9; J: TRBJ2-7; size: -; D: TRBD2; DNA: TGTGCCAGCAGCTTGAGCGGGAGCTACGAGCAGTACTTC; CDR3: CASSLSGSYEQYF
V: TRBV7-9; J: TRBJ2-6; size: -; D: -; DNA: TGTGCCAGCAGCTTAGTGGGCAGGTCAAAAGGGGCCAACGTCCTGACTTTC; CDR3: CASSLVGRSKGANVLTF
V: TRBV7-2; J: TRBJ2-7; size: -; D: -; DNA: TGTGCCAGCAGTCACCCGGGCGGGACCTACGAGCAGTACTTC; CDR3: CASSHPGGTYEQYF
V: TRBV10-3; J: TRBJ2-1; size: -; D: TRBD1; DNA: TGTGCCATCAGGAGGACAGGGAAGGACTACAATGAGCAGTTCTTC; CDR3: CAIRRTGKDYNEQFF
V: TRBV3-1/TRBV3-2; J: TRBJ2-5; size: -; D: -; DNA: TGTGCCAGCAGCCAAGATAGGGGCCTGGGGCTCCAGTACTTC; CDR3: CASSQDRGLGLQYF
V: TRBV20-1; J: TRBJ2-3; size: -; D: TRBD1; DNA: TGCAGTGCTAGTATTCTTCAGGGGGTCTCAGATACGCAGTATTTT; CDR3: CSASILQGVSDTQYF
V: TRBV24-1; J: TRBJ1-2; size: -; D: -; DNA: TGTGCCACCAGTGATTTGACTATAGGGCACTATGGCTACACCTTC; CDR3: CATSDLTIGHYGYTF
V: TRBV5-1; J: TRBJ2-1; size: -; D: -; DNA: TGCGCCAGCAGCGTATGGACAGATTCCTACAATGAGCAGTTCTTC; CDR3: CASSVWTDSYNEQFF
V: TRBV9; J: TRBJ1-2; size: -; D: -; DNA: TGTGCCAGCAGCCCCCGGAGGGGGGGACATGGCTACACCTTC; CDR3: CASSPRRGGHGYTF
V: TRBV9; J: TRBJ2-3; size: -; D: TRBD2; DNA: TGTGCCAGCAGCGTACACTTCCGGGGGGTTACGCAGTATTTT; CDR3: CASSVHFRGVTQYF
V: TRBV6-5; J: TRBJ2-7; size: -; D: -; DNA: TGTGCCAGCCGGTGGGGTTGGGATGTGACCTACGAGCAGTACTTC; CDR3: CASRWGWDVTYEQYF
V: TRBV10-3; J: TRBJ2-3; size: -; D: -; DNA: TGTGCCATCAGTAACTTCAGGGGTTACACAGATACGCAGTATTTT; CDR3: CAISNFRGYTDTQYF
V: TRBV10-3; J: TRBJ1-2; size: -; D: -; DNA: TGTGCCATCAGTGTCGGGTCCTATGGCTACACCTTC; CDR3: CAISVGSYGYTF
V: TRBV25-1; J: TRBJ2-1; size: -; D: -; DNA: TGTGCCAGCAGTGAAGACTTCGGACTTCTGAGCTCCTACAATGAGCAGTTCTTC; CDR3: CASSEDFGLLSSYNEQFF
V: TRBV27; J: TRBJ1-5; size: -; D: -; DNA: TGTGCCAGCAGTTTCGCCCTGGATAATCAGCCCCAGCATTTT; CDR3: CASSFALDNQPQHF
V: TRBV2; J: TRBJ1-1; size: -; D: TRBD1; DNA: TGTGCCAGCAGTGGAGACAGGGGTAGGACTGAAGCTTTCTTT; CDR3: CASSGDRGRTEAFF
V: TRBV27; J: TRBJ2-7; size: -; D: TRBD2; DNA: TGTGCCAGCAGTTTCCGCCTACGACTAGCGGGGGGGCCTTTAGAGCAGTACTTC; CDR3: CASSFRLRLAGGPLEQYF
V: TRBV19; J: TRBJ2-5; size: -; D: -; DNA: TGTGCCAGTAGTTCGCAGACAGCTCAAGAGACCCAGTACTTC; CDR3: CASSSQTAQETQYF
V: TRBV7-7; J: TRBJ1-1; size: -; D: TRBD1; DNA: TGTGCCAGCAGCTCCTTGGGAGGGGGCGTAACTGAAGCTTTCTTT; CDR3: CASSSLGGGVTEAFF
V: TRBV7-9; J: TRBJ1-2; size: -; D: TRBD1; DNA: TGTGCCAGCAGCTTACTGCAGGGGGCTTTCGGCTACACCTTC; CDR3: CASSLLQGAFGYTF
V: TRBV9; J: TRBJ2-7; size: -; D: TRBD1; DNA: TGTGCCAGCAGCGTATCAGGGACAGGATCCTACGAGCAGTACTTC; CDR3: CASSVSGTGSYEQYF
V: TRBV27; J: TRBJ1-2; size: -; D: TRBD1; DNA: TGTGCCAGCAGTTTATCCCGGACAGGTGGCTACACCTTC; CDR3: CASSLSRTGGYTF
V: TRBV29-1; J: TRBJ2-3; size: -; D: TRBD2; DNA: TGCAGCACAAACCTAGCGGGAGGACTCACAGATACGCAGTATTTT; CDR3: CSTNLAGGLTDTQYF
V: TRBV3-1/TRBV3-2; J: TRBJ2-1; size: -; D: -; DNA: TGTGCCAGCAGCTACGCGGCTCGGGGTGAGCAGTTCTTC; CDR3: CASSYAARGEQFF
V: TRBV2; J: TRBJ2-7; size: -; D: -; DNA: TGTGCCAGCAGATCCTCCTCTGGCTCTTACGAGCAGTACTTC; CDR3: CASRSSSGSYEQYF
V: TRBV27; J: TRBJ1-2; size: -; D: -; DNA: TGTGCCAGCAGTCCCGTGGACACTATTCGCTACACCTTC; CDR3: CASSPVDTIRYTF
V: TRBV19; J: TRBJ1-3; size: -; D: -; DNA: TGTGCCAGTAGTTTCTTCCCCCCCGGGACACTTGGAAACACCATATATTTT; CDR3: CASSFFPPGTLGNTIYF
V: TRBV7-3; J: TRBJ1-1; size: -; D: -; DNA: TGTGCCAGCAGCACGATGCACGGCACTGAAGCTTTCTTT; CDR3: CASSTMHGTEAFF
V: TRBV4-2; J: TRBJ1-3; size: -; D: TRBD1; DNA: TGTGCCAGCAGCCACCGGACAGGGGCTGGAAACACCATATATTTT; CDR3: CASSHRTGAGNTIYF
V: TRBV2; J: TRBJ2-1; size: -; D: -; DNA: TGTGCCCCCTGTCAGGGGGGGGCGGGGGTGGGGAGCTCCTACAATGAGCAGTTCTTC; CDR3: CAPCQGGAGVGSSYNEQFF
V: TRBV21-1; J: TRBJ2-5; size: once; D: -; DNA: TGTGCCAGCAGCTCCCTCGGGGGGATCGTGCGGCAAGAGACCCAGTACTTC; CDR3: CASSSLGGIVRQETQYF
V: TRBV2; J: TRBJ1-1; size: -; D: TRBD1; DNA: TGTGCCAGCAGTGGGTTGGACAGGGCGGCTTTCTTT; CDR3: CASSGLDRAAFF
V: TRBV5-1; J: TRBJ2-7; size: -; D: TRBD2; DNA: TGCGCCAGCAGCTTGGTGGGGGGGGTCTCCTCCTACGAGCAGTACTTC; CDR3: CASSLVGGVSSYEQYF
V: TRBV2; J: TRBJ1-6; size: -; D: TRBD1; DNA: TGTGCCAGCAGTGACCGGGACAGGGGACGTTCACCCCTCCACTTT; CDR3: CASSDRDRGRSPLHF
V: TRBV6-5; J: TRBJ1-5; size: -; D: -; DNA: TGTGCCACGAGCAGCAATCAGCCCCAGCATTTT; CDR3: CATSSNQPQHF
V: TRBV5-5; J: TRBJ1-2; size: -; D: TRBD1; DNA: TGTGCCAGCACTCTTGGAACAGGGGGCGCTGGGGGCTACACCTTC; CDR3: CASTLGTGGAGGYTF
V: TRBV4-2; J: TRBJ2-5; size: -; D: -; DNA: TGTGCCAGCAGCCAAGATGGTCGGCAGTGGGAGACCCAGTACTTC; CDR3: CASSQDGRQWETQYF
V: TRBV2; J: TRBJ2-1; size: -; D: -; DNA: TGTGCCAGCAGGGGGGAAGGTGGCTCCTACAATGAGCAGTTCTTC; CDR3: CASRGEGGSYNEQFF
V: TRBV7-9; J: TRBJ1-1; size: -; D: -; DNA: TGTGCCAGCAGCTTAGGGTACAGGGAATCCCCGAACACTGAAGCTTTCTTT; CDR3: CASSLGYRESPNTEAFF
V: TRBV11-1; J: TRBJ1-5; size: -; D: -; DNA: TGTGCCAGCAGCTTAACTATGGCAGACTTTCAGCCCCAGCATTTT; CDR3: CASSLTMADFQPQHF
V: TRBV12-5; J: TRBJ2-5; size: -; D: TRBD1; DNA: TGTGCTAGTGGTCCGGGACAGGGTAGAGGGCAAGAGACCCAGTACTTC; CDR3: CASGPGQGRGQETQYF
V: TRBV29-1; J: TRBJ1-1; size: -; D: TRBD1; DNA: TGCAGCGGGCAAGGGGACAGGGGCGTAATCAACACTGAAGCTTTCTTT; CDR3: CSGQGDRGVINTEAFF
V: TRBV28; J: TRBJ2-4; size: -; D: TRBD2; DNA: TGTGCCAGCAGTGCCCCCCCTGGCGGGAGTGTCCTAGAAGAAAACATTCAGTACTTC; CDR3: CASSAPPGGSVLEENIQYF
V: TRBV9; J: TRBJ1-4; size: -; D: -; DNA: TGTGCCAGCAGCCCGGAGGTGGGGACCACTAATGAAAAACTGTTTTTT; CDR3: CASSPEVGTTNEKLFF
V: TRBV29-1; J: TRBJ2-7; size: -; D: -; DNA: TGCAGCTTGGACCTCAAGCAGGGGACAACCTACGAGCAGTACTTC; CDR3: CSLDLKQGTTYEQYF
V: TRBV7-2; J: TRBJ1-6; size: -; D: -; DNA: TGTGCCAGCAGCTTAGACGTAGCCTTTAATTCACCCCTCCACTTT; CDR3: CASSLDVAFNSPLHF
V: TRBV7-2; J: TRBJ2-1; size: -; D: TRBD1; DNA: TGTGCCAGCAGCTTAGCACAGGGGGCGCATAATGAGCAGTTCTTC; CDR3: CASSLAQGAHNEQFF
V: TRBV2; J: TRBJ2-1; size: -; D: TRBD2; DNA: TGTGCCCGCAGTGACGGGGGGGCGCGGGCGGGGAGCTCCTACAATGAGCAGTTCTTC; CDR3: CARSDGGARAGSSYNEQFF
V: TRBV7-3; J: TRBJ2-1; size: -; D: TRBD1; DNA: TGTGCCAGCAGCTCTTCCGGGACAGGGGATGAGCAGTTCTTC; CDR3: CASSSSGTGDEQFF
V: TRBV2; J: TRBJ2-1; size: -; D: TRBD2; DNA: TGTGCCAGTCGACTAGCGGGGGGCCAGGGTGAGCAGTTCTTC; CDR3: CASRLAGGQGEQFF
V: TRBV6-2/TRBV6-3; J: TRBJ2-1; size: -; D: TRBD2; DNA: TGTGCCAGCAGCCGCCATTGGGGACTAGCGGACAACAATGAGCAGTTCTTC; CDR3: CASSRHWGLADNNEQFF